This TCR beta chain is from a study of early T cells in non-severe SARS-CoV-2 infection. Study at large: The study sequenced bulk RNA from unsorted whole blood, with chains unpaired. Study-level points and caveats: Anti-spike CD8 responses were favored in VDJdb matching, and private and CD4 specificities were missed.

Each single cDNA molecule received a unique molecular identifier. TCRdb reprocessed the 5' RACE reads via MiXCR and lists one record per CDR3 protein. There are about 60,000 distinct CDR3 sequences in the sample; 8.5% to 10% occur only once, and 8.5% to 9.5% lies in the top ten. This clonotype was counted between two and nine times. Its antigen remains unidentified. The sequencing input was whole blood. The receptor was derived from an adult who was a healthcare worker with PCR-confirmed SARS-CoV-2 infection or an uninfected control (not recorded which).

The CDR3 loop reads CASSVTQVNEQFF. As DNA, the CDR3 is TGTGCCAGCAGCGTCACGCAGGTGAATGAGCAGTTCTTC. The J gene is TRBJ2-1, the V gene TRBV5-4; D gene uncertain. Germline assignment: CDR1 SGHNT and CDR2 YYREEE (reference sequence). Trimming took 4 bases from V and 7 from J, leaving 12 bases between them. The CDR3 spans 13 residues.